This TCR beta chain was recovered during a study of blood T cell repertoires in COVID-19. Assignment of participants to cohorts was predicated upon participant-reported clinical history. V gave up 6 bases and J gave up 8 bases; unmatched junction bases: 10. The CDR3 length is 15 residues. The germline CDR1 and CDR2 sequences are MNHEY and SMNVEV (reference sequence). Profiled with immunoSEQ multiplex PCR; TCRdb holds only in-frame clones, not every one. Of 350,000 to 550,000 clones detected, roughly 87% appear once; the ten largest clones hold nearly 2%. This receptor was taken from a woman aged 18-29 years with acute COVID-19. The sequencing input was PBMCs or T cells enriched from blood (not recorded which). V gene TRBV27 combines with J gene TRBJ1-6; 7 bases are a match to TRBD1. The CDR3 DNA sequence: TGTGCCAGCAGGATTTCGACAGGGTCTTATTCACCCCTCCACTTT. It codes for CASRISTGSYSPLHF.